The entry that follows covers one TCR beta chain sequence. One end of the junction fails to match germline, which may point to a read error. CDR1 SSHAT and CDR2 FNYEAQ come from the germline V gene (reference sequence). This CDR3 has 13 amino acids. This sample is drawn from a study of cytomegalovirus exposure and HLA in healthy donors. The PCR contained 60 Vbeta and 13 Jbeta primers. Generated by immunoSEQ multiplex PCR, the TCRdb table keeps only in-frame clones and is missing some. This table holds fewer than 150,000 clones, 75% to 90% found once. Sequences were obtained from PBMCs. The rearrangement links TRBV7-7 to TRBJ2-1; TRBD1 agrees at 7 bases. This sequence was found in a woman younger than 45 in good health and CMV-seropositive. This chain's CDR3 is CASSRDSYNEQFF. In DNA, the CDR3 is TGTGCTAGCAGCCGGGACAGCTACAATGAGCAGTTCTTC.